The T cell receptor (beta chain) described here comes from a study of metastatic and nonmetastatic thyroid tumors. Thyroid surgery took place with no prior treatment in any patient. The CDR3 is 14 amino acids. TCRdb reanalyzed the PCR reads with MiXCR. This table holds tens of thousands of clones, more than 15% found once. This clone was counted ten times or more. A junction boundary mismatches the germline segment, possibly from a read error. This clonotype was sampled from a female donor with papillary thyroid cancer or a benign thyroid nodule (not recorded which). Some clones in this sample may be carry-over from other donors' samples. The sample consisted of tumor tissue. This sequence joins TRBV12-3 or TRBV12-4 and TRBJ2-5; 9 bases agree with TRBD2. The CDR3 coding sequence is TGTGCCAGCAGTCTAGCGGGGAGGCAAGAGACCCAGTACTTC. This encodes CASSLAGRQETQYF.